Sequencing of this T cell receptor beta chain was carried out in a study of T cell changes during pregnancy in multiple sclerosis. Assay: immunoSEQ multiplex PCR; the TCRdb copy retains only in-frame clones and omits some. The sample contains approximately 50,000 clones, roughly nine tenths of which appear only once. Germline V gene sequence: CDR1 MGHRA, CDR2 YSYEKL. The CDR3 length is 16 residues. Trimming took 0 bases from V and 2 from J, leaving 12 bases between them. This sequence joins TRBV4-1 and TRBJ2-3, with D perhaps matching TRBD2 (5 bases). This receptor was obtained from a female donor with multiple sclerosis, enrolled in a pregnancy study. The input for sequencing was CD4+ T cells from peripheral blood mononuclear cells, taken after pregnancy. CDR3 region: CASSQEVGAPTDTQYF. In DNA, the CDR3 is TGCGCCAGCAGCCAAGAGGTGGGAGCTCCCACAGATACGCAGTATTTT.